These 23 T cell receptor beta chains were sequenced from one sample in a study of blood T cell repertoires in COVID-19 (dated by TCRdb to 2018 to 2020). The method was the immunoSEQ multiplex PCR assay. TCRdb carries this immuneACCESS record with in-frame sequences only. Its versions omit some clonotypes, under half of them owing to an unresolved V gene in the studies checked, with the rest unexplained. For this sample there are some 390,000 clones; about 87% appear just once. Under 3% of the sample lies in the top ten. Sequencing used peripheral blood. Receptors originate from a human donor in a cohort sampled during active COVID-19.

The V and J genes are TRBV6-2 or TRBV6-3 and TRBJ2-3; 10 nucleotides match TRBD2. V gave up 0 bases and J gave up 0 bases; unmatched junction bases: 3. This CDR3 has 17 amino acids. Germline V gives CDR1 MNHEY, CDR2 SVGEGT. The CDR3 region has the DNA TGTGCCAGCAGTTACTCGAGACTAGCGGGTAGCACAGATACGCAGTATTTT. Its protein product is CASSYSRLAGSTDTQYF.

CDR3 DNA sequence: TGTGCCAGCAGGAAAATACTAAACACTGAAGCTTTCTTT. It encodes CASRKILNTEAFF. This chain connects TRBV7-9 to TRBJ1-1, with unresolved D. Trimming pared 6 bases from V and 2 bases from J, leaving 10 bases between. This CDR3 is built from 13 residues. Per germline, CDR1 SEHNR and CDR2 FQNEAQ (reference sequence).

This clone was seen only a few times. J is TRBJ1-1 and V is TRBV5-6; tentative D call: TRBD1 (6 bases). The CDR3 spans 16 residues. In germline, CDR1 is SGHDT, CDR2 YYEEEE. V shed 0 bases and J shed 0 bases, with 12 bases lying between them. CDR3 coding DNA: TGTGCCAGCAGCTTGGCCAGACAGGTAATGAACACTGAAGCTTTCTTT. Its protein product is CASSLARQVMNTEAFF.

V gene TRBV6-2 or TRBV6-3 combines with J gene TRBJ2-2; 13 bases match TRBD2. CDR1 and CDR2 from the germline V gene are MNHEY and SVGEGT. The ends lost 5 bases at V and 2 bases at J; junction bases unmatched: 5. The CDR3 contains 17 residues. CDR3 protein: CASSQGLAGVNTGELFF. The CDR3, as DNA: TGTGCCAGCAGTCAAGGACTAGCGGGGGTTAACACCGGGGAGCTGTTTTTT.

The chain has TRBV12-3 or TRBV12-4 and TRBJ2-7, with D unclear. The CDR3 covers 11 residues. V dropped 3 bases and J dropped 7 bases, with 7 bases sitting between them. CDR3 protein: CASSFSKEQYF. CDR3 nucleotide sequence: TGTGCCAGCAGTTTTAGTAAGGAGCAGTACTTC.

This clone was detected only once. In nucleotides, the CDR3 is TGTGCCATCAGTGAGAAGCGTAATACAACTAATGAAAAACTGTTTTTT. The encoded protein is CAISEKRNTTNEKLFF. V and J are TRBV10-3 and TRBJ1-4; unclear D gene. From germline, CDR1 is ENHRY and CDR2 SYGVKD. Trimming shortened V by 2 bases and J by 0 bases, and 10 bases separated the two germline ends. This CDR3 has 16 amino acids.

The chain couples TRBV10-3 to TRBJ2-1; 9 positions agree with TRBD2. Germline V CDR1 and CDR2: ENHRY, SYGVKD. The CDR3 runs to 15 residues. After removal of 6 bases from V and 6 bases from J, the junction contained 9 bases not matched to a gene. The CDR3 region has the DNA TGTGCCATCAGCTTGACTAGCGGAAGGATCAATGAGCAGTTCTTC. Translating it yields CAISLTSGRINEQFF.

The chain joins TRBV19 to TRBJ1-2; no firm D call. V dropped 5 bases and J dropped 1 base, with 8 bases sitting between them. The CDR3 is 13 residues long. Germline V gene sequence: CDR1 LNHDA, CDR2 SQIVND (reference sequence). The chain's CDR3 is CASSAPGNYGYTF. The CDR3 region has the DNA TGTGCCAGTAGTGCGCCCGGTAACTATGGCTACACCTTC.

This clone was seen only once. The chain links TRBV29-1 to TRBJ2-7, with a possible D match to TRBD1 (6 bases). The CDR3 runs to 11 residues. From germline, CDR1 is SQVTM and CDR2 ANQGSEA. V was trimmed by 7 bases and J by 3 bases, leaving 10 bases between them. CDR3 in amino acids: CSARTVYEQYF. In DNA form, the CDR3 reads TGCAGCGCTAGGACAGTCTACGAGCAGTACTTC.

The CDR3 sequence is CASSLAPSGRAQYF. In DNA, the CDR3 is TGTGCCAGCAGCTTAGCACCTAGCGGGAGGGCCCAGTACTTC. This sequence joins TRBV7-8 and TRBJ2-5, with 12 positions matching TRBD2. This CDR3 contains 14 residues. V trimming: 0 bases; J trimming: 9 bases; junction bases outside the gene matches: 2. Germline V gene sequence: CDR1 SGHVS, CDR2 FQNEAQ.

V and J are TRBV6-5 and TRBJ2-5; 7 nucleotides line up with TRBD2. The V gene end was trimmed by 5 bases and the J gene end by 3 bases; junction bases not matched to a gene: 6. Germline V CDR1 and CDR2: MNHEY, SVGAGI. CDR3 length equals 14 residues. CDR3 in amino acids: CASSPTSWEETQYF. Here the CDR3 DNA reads TGTGCCAGCAGTCCGACTAGCTGGGAAGAGACCCAGTACTTC.

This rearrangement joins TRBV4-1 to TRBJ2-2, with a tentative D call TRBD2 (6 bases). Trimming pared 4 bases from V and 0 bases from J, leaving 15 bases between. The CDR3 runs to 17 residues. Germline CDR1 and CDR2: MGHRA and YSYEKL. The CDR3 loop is CASSPLLREANTGELFF. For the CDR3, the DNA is TGCGCCAGCAGCCCCTTGTTGCGGGAAGCGAACACCGGGGAGCTGTTTTTT.

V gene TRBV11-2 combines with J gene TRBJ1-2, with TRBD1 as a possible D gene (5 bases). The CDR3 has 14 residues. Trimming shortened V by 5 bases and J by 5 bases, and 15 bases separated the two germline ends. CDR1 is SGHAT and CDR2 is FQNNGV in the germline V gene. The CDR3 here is CASSHVGAGYGYTF. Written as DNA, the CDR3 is TGTGCCAGCAGCCATGTTGGGGCAGGGTATGGCTACACCTTC.

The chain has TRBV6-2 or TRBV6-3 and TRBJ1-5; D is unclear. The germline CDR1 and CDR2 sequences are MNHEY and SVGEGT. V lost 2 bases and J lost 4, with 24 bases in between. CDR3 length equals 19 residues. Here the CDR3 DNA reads TGTGCCAGCAGTTACGGAATGTATCTTGAGCGGGCCTATAATCAGCCCCAGCATTTT. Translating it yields CASSYGMYLERAYNQPQHF.

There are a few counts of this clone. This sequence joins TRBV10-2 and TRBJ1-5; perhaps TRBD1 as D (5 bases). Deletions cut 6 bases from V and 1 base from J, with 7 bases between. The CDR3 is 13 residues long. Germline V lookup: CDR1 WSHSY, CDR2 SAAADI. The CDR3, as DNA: TGCGCCAGCAGGTCAGGGAGCAATCAGCCCCAGCATTTT. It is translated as CASRSGSNQPQHF.

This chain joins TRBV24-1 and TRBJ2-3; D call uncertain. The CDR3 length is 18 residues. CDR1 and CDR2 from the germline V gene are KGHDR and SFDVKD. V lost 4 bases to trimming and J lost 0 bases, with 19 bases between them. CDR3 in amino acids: CATSDRRHSKASTDTQYF. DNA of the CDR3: TGTGCCACCAGTGACCGCCGACACAGCAAAGCTAGCACAGATACGCAGTATTTT.

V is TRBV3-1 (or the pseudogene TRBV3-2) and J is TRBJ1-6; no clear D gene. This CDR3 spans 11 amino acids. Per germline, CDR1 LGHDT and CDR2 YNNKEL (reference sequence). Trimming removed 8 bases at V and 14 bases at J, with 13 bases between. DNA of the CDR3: TGTGCCAGCGGTTTGGGGAGTACCCTCCACTTT. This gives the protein CASGLGSTLHF.

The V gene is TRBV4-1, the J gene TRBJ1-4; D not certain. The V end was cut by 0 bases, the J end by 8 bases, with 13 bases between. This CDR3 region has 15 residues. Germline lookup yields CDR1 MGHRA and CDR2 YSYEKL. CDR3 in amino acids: CASSQDGRNGEKLFF. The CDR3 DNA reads TGCGCCAGCAGCCAAGATGGCAGGAATGGCGAAAAACTGTTTTTT.

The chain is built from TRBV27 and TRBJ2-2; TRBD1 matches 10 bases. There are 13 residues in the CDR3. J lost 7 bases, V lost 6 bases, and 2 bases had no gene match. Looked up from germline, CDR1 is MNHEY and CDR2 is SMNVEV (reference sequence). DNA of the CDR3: TGTGCCAGCAGGGGACAGGGGTACGGGGAGCTGTTTTTT. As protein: CASRGQGYGELFF.

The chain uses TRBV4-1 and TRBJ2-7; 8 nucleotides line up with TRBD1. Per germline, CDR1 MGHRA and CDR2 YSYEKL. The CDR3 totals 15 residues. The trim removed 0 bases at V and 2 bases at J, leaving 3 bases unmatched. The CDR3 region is CASSQEPRGPYEQYF. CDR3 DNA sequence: TGCGCCAGCAGCCAAGAGCCCAGGGGGCCCTACGAGCAGTACTTC.

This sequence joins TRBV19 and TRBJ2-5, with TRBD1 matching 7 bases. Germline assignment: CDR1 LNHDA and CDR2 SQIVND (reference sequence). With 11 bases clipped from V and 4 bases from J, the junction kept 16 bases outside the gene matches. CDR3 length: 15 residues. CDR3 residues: CALRGTGAVRETQYF. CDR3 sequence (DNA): TGTGCCCTAAGGGGTACAGGGGCTGTCCGAGAGACCCAGTACTTC.

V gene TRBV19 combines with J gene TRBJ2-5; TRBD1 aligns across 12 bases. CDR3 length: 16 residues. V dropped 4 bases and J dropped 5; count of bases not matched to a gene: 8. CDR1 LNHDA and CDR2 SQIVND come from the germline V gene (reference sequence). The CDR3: CASSTRDRGRSETQYF. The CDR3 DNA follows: TGTGCCAGTAGTACCCGGGACAGGGGGCGAAGTGAGACCCAGTACTTC.

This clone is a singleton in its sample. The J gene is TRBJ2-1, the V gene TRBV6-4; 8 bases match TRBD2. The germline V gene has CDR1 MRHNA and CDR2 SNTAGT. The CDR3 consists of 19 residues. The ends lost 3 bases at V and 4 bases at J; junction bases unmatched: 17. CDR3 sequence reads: CASSEVVAGKRPTYNEQFF. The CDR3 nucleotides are TGTGCCAGCAGTGAGGTGGTAGCGGGAAAGCGGCCTACGTACAATGAGCAGTTCTTC.